This T cell receptor beta chain was captured by sequencing in a study of T cell changes during pregnancy in multiple sclerosis. Measured with immunoSEQ multiplex PCR; TCRdb has only the in-frame clones, and not every one. Of tens of thousands of clones listed, over 80% are singletons. Germline CDR1 and CDR2: MNHNS and SASEGT. The CDR3 has 16 residues. V was pared by 1 base and J by 4 bases, with 9 bases of the junction left unmatched. Specimen: CD8+ T cells from peripheral blood mononuclear cells, collected in the third trimester of pregnancy. The chain links TRBV6-1 to TRBJ1-2; 7 nucleotides agree with TRBD1. The origin of this receptor is a female donor in good health, enrolled as a control in a pregnancy study. The CDR3 nucleotides are TGTGCCAGCAGTGAAGTTGAAGGGGGCGCCGGCTATGGCTACACCTTC. Its translation: CASSEVEGGAGYGYTF.